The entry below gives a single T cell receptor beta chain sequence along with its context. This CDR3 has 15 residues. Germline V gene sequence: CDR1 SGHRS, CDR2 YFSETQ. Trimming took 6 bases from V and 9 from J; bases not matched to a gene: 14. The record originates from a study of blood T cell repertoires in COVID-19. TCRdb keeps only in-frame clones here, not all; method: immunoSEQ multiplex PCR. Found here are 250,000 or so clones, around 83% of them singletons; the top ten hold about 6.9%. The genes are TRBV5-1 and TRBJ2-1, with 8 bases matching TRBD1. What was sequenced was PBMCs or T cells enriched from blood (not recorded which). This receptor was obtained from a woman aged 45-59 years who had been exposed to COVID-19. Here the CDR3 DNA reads TGCGCCAGCACCCAGACAGGGGCTGGCGAGGGTGAGCAGTTCTTC. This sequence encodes CASTQTGAGEGEQFF.